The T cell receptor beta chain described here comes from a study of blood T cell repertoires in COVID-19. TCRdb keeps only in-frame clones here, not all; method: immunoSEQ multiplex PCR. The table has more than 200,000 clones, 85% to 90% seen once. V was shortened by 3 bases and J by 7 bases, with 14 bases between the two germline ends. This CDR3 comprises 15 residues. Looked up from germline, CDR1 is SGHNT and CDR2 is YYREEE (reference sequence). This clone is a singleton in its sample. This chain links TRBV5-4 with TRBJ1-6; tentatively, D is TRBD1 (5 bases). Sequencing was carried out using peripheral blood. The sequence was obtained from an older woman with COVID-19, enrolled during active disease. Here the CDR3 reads CASSWARGLNSPLHF. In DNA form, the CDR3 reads TGTGCCAGCAGCTGGGCGCGGGGGTTGAATTCACCCCTCCACTTT.